This T cell receptor (beta chain) was captured by sequencing in a study of T cell responses to AZD1222 COVID-19 vaccine. Turning to the study itself: Samples with a second dose at about 4 or about 12 weeks were pooled together.

Points on this clone: Its antigen is unknown.

CDR3 size: 16 residues. Germline V gene sequence: CDR1 MNHEY, CDR2 SVGEGT. With 6 bases clipped from V and 3 bases from J, the junction kept 8 bases outside the gene matches. Study-wide results and caveats: The reported proportion of spike-specific TCRs targeting unmutated variant regions was nearly half. Females outnumbered males among donors, who were mostly white British; clonal diversity was possibly underestimated.

Method: immunoSEQ multiplex PCR; TCRdb's copy keeps in-frame clones and lacks some. The sample has more than 110,000 clones, roughly 90% seen once. Sequences were derived from peripheral blood, sampled on day 0 of AZD1222 vaccination. This TCR came from an adult in good health. The rearrangement uses TRBV6-2 or TRBV6-3 and TRBJ2-1; 10 nucleotides match TRBD2. The CDR3 loop reads CASSGPGLADYNEQFF. CDR3 nucleotide sequence: TGTGCCAGCAGCGGGCCTGGACTAGCGGACTACAATGAGCAGTTCTTC.